This TCR beta chain originates from a study of blood T cells in healthy people across ages. Study findings and constraints: In these data, TCR beta diversity tracked strongly with naive T cell percentage. Without sorted subsets, naive and antigen-experienced compartments could not be conclusively compared.

Points on this clonotype: The antigen is unknown.

The V gene end was trimmed by 3 bases and the J gene end by 2 bases; junction bases not matched to a gene: 8. Germline CDR1 SGHRS, CDR2 YFSETQ. This CDR3 spans 15 amino acids. A second PCR of 7 to 11 cycles used a sample-barcoded 5' primer and a J-beta primer mix. Through a template-switch adaptor with 12 random nucleotides, each cDNA molecule received a tag. One entry per CDR3 protein results from TCRdb running MiXCR on the 5' RACE reads. The table has fewer than 800,000 distinct CDR3 sequences, 20% to 30% seen once. These data were also filed under a second study, of T cells of mothers and their children. This second report adds: All RNA that had been extracted was used for cDNA synthesis at roughly 1.4 ug per 15 ul.

What was sequenced was blood. The sequence derives from a boy between 10 and 17 years old in good health. The chain recombines TRBV5-1 with TRBJ2-7; 7 bases line up with TRBD1. The DNA for the CDR3 is TGCGCCAGCAGCTCGCCGAACCAGGGGGCCTACGAGCAGTACTTC. This gives the protein CASSSPNQGAYEQYF. Full variable domain (missing parts from reference TRBV5-1 and TRBJ2-7): KAGVTQTPRYLIKTRGQQVTLSCSPISGHRSVSWYQQTPGQGLQFLFEYFSETQRNKGNFPGRFSGRQFSNSRSEMNVSTLELGDSALYLCASSSPNQGAYEQYFGPGTRLTVT.